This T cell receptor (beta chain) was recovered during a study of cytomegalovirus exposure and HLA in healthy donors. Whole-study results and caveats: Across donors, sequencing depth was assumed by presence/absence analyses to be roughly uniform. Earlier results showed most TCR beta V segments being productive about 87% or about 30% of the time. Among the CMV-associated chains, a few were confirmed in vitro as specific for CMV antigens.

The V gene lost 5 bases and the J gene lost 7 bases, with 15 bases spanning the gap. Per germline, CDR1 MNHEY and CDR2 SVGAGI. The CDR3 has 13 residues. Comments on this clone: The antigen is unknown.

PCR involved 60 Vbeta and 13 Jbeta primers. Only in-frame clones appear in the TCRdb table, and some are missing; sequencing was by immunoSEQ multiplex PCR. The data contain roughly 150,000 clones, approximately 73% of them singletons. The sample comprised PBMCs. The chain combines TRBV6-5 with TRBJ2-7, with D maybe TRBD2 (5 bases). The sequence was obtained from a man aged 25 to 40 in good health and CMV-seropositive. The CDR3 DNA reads TGTGCCAGCAGTGAAGCGGACCCAAGGGAGCAGTACTTC. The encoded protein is CASSEADPREQYF.